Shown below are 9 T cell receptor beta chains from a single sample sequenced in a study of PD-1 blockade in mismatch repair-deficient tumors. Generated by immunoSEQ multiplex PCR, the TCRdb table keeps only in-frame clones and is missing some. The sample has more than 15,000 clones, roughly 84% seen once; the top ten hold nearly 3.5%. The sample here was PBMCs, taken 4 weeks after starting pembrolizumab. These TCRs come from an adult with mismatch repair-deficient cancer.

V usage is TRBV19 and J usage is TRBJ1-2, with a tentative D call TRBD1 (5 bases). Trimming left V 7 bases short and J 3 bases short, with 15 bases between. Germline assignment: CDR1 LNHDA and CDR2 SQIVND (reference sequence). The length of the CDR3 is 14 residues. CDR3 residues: CASKAVGVDYGYTF. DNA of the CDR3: TGTGCCAGTAAGGCGGTAGGGGTCGACTATGGCTACACCTTC.

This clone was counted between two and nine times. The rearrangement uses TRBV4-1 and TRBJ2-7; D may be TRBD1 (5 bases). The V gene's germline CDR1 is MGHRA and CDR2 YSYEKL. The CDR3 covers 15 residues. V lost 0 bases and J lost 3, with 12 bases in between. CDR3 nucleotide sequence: TGCGCCAGCAGCCAAGACGGCCAGGGCGACTACGAGCAGTACTTC. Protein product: CASSQDGQGDYEQYF.

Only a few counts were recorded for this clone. CDR3 residues: CASSFNRDEQFF. CDR3 sequence (DNA): TGTGCCAGCAGTTTCAACAGGGATGAGCAGTTCTTC. V usage is TRBV27 and J usage is TRBJ2-1; weak D call: TRBD1 (6 bases). The CDR3 spans 12 residues. The V gene's germline CDR1 is MNHEY and CDR2 SMNVEV (reference sequence). The V gene lost 3 bases and the J gene lost 8 bases, with 8 bases spanning the gap.

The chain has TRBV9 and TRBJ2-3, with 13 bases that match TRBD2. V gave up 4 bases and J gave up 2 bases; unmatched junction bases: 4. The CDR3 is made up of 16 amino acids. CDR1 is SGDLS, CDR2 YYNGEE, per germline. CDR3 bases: TGTGCCAGCAGCCTTGGGACTAGCGGGGACACAGATACGCAGTATTTT. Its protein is CASSLGTSGDTDTQYF.

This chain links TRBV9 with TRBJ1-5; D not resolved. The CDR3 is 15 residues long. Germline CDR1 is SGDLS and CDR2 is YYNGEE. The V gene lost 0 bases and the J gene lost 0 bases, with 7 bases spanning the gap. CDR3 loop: CASSVDPYSNQPQHF. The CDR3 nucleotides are TGTGCCAGCAGCGTAGATCCCTATAGCAATCAGCCCCAGCATTTT.

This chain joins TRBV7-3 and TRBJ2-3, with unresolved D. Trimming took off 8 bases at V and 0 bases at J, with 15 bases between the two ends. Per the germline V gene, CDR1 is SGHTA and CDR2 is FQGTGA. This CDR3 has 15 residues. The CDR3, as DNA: TGTGCCAGCGCCGTTTCAGGTTTTAGCACAGATACGCAGTATTTT. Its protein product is CASAVSGFSTDTQYF.

CDR3 sequence (DNA): TGTGCCAGCAGCTTGGCCAGCGGGAGTGCCGGGGAGCTGTTTTTT. Amino acid sequence: CASSLASGSAGELFF. This sequence joins TRBV5-4 and TRBJ2-2, with TRBD2 matching over 8 bases. This CDR3 spans 15 amino acids. V shed 0 bases and J 6 bases; nucleotides not matched to a gene: 4. The germline gives CDR1 SGHNT, CDR2 YYREEE (reference sequence).

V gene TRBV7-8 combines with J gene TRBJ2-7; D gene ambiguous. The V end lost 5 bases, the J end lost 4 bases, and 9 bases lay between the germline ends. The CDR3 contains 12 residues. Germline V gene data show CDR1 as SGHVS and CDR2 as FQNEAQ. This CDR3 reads CASSPTLYEQYF. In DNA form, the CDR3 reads TGTGCCAGCAGCCCAACCCTATACGAGCAGTACTTC.

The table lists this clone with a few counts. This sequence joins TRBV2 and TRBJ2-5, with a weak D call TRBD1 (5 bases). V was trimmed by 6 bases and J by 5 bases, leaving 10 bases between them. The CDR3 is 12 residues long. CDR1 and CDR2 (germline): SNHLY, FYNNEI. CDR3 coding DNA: TGTGCCAGCAGCCAGGACACGGAGACCCAGTACTTC. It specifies CASSQDTETQYF.